This TCR beta chain originates from a study of T cells after yellow fever vaccination. At the level of the study: Fractions of low cell number were prepared using SMART-Seq v4 Ultra Low Input.

This clonotype was seen ten or more times. The antigen remains unidentified. Study-wide results and limits: Reappearance after the booster was observed for most primary-vaccination clones (around 96% CD4, approximately 90% CD8).

CDR3 length equals 16 residues. Germline V gene sequence: CDR1 LGHDT, CDR2 YNNKEL (reference sequence). V lost 3 bases to trimming and J lost 0 bases, with 13 bases between them. 5'RACE template switching added a universal primer site and UMIs to TCR cDNA. Each CDR3 protein gets one entry after TCRdb re-called the 5' RACE reads with MiXCR. This sample has about 340,000 distinct CDR3 sequences, with under 15% found just once. This rearrangement joins TRBV3-1 to TRBJ2-3; tentatively, D is TRBD1 (6 bases). The sample consisted of CD4+ T cells sorted from PBMCs, taken 15 days after the yellow fever booster vaccination. The clonotype was recovered from a man younger than 35 who received the YFV17D yellow fever vaccine. CDR3 nucleotides: TGTGCCAGCAGCCAGGGTTGGGGGCCTAGCACAGATACGCAGTATTTT. Its translation: CASSQGWGPSTDTQYF.